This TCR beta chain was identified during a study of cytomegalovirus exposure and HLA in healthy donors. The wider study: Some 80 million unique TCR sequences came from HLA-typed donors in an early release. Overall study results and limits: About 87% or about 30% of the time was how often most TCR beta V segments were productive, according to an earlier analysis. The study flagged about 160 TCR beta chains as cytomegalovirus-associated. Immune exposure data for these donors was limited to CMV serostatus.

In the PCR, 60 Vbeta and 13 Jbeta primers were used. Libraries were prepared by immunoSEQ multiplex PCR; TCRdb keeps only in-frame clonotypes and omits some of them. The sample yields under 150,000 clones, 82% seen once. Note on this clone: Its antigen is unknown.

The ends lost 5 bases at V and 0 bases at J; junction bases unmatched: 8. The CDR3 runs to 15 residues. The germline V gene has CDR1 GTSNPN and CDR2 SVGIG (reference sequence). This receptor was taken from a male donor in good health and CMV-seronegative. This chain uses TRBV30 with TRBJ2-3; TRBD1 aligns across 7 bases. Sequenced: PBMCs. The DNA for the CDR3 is TGTGCCTGGCGGCTTAAGGGACAGAGCACAGATACGCAGTATTTT. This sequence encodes CAWRLKGQSTDTQYF. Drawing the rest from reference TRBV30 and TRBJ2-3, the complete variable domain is SQTIHQWPATLVQPVGSPLSLECTVEGTSNPNLYWYRQAAGRGLQLLFYSVGIGQISSEVPQNLSASRPQDRQFILSSKKLLLSDSGFYLCAWRLKGQSTDTQYFGPGTRLTVL.